The entry that follows covers one T cell receptor beta chain sequence. Its cognate antigen is unknown. TCRdb itself ran the 5' RACE reads through MiXCR, one entry per CDR3 protein. The data contain about 530,000 distinct CDR3 sequences, roughly 15% of them seen just once; the ten biggest clones take up 0.44%. The sample belongs to a study of identical twins. Study-wide findings and caveats: Model-predicted out-of-frame TCR alpha sharing fell below observed values in monozygotic twins.

V lost 5 bases and J lost 1, with 12 bases in between. Germline CDR1 reads SGHTA; CDR2 reads FQGTGA. This CDR3 is built from 15 residues. These same data were also listed under a study on yellow fever vaccine responses in identical twins.

The receptor was isolated from a woman aged 18-30 years in good health. What was sequenced was CD4+ T cells sorted from blood. The rearrangement links TRBV7-3 to TRBJ2-1; no clear D gene. This CDR3 reads CASSQGPESYNEQFF. As DNA, the CDR3 is TGTGCCAGCAGCCAAGGGCCGGAGTCCTACAATGAGCAGTTCTTC.